The next 2 T cell receptor beta chains were all read from a single sample in a study of post-analysis software for immune sequencing data. Overall study results and limits: A handful of TRBV segments were significantly more frequent in patients than in controls. TRBV5-6, TRBV5-1 and TRBV20-1 were among these segments.

Antigen specificity for these receptors is unknown. Unique molecular identifiers were present in the TCR beta cDNA libraries. TCRdb reprocessed the PCR reads via MiXCR and lists one record per CDR3 protein. The table includes 750,000 to 900,000 distinct CDR3 sequences, about 45% detected once. Sample: blood. These receptors were collected from a girl aged 10 to 17 with multiple sclerosis.

This clonotype was recorded a few times. CDR3 region: CASSRPRDRGFRGYTF. The CDR3 DNA follows: TGTGCCAGCAGTCGTCCCCGGGACAGGGGGTTTCGTGGCTACACCTTC. The rearrangement links TRBV28 to TRBJ1-2, with 11 bases that match TRBD1. In germline, CDR1 is MDHEN, CDR2 SYDVKM. This CDR3 comprises 16 residues. The trim removed 5 bases at V and 7 bases at J, leaving 12 bases unmatched.

The J gene is TRBJ2-3, the V gene TRBV7-9; maybe TRBD2 (6 bases). The V end was cut by 4 bases, the J end by 4 bases, with 15 bases between. The CDR3 has 15 residues. Germline V lookup: CDR1 SEHNR, CDR2 FQNEAQ (reference sequence). Here the CDR3 DNA reads TGTGCCAGCAGCTGGCTAACGGGAGACGCAGATACGCAGTATTTT. This codes for CASSWLTGDADTQYF. The whole variable domain, remainder taken from reference TRBV7-9 and TRBJ2-3, is DTGVSQNPRHKITKRGQNVTFRCDPISEHNRLYWYRQTLGQGPEFLTYFQNEAQLEKSRLLSDRFSAERPKGSFSTLEIQRTEQGDSAMYLCASSWLTGDADTQYFGPGTRLTVL.